A selection of T cell receptor beta chains follows, all from one sample in a study of cytomegalovirus exposure and HLA in healthy donors. Libraries were prepared by immunoSEQ multiplex PCR; TCRdb keeps only in-frame clonotypes and omits some of them. This table has fewer than 120,000 clones, more than 75% appearing once. The sample comprised PBMCs. Receptor source: a woman aged 30 to 39 in good health and CMV-seropositive. The conserved cysteine and the conserved F or W are not part of the CDR3 here. The D gene is left open where the match is weak. Not all rows give a size; the values are once, few, many and, for expanded clones, a class.

TRBJ2-2	-	TRBV2	TRBD2	ASSRRGLAGVNTGELF
TRBJ1-4	-	TRBV7-9	-	AIPSRDEKLF
TRBJ2-4	once	TRBV13	TRBD2	ASSSPAGGKGNIQY
TRBJ2-1	-	TRBV7-3	-	ASSLAPTYNEQF
TRBJ1-4	-	TRBV27	TRBD1	ASIGDRYSEKLF
TRBJ2-2	-	TRBV27	TRBD2	ASSLVVAGGPGTGELF
TRBJ1-5	-	TRBV27	-	ASSPRGGGGQPQH
TRBJ1-1	-	TRBV5-1	-	ASSLTGMNTEAF
TRBJ1-1	-	TRBV7-3	-	ASSLGPGAEAF
TRBJ2-4	-	TRBV15	TRBD1	ATSSRDRGRLAKNIQY
TRBJ2-1	-	TRBV9	TRBD2	ASSVEWTSNEQF
TRBJ1-2	-	TRBV7-9	TRBD1	ASSLVGTVRDGYT
TRBJ2-7	-	TRBV2	-	ASSVSSYEQY
TRBJ2-7	-	TRBV15	-	ATSVRGLSYEQY
TRBJ2-7	-	TRBV6-1	TRBD1	ASSPRGGGYEQY
TRBJ2-1	-	TRBV7-3	TRBD2	ASSRTSGDYNEQF
TRBJ2-1	-	TRBV5-6	TRBD2	ASRPIAGGSNEQF
TRBJ2-2	-	TRBV5-1	-	ASSFSGLETGELF
TRBJ2-5	-	TRBV2	TRBD2	ASSEVRGGGETQY
TRBJ1-2	-	TRBV28	-	ASLLGANYGYT
TRBJ2-7	few	TRBV28	-	ATRTRLHEQY
TRBJ2-5	once	TRBV7-6	-	ASSLAGQGHY
TRBJ2-7	-	TRBV15	-	ATSRSAEVDWDEQY
TRBJ2-5	-	TRBV7-9	TRBD2	ASSHQTSGGQETQY
TRBJ2-7	few	TRBV27	TRBD2	ASRPLGRGEQY
TRBJ2-2	-	TRBV20-1	-	STLDTGELF
TRBJ2-7	-	TRBV5-5	TRBD1	ASSYRTGGNYEQY
TRBJ2-7	once	TRBV4-1	TRBD2	ASSQEGRGAYEQY
TRBJ2-1	-	TRBV11-2	TRBD2	ASSLVAGGSYNEQF
TRBJ2-7	-	TRBV6-5	TRBD2	ASSRGGEDRY
TRBJ1-4	once	TRBV4-1	TRBD1	ASSQVLTGKMRLF
TRBJ2-7	-	TRBV19	TRBD1	ASGKQGIGYEQY
TRBJ1-1	once	TRBV28	-	ASTYKRVMNTEAF
TRBJ2-2	-	TRBV9	-	ASSTGSNTGELF
TRBJ1-1	-	TRBV28	-	ASTLQGNTEAF
TRBJ1-4	-	TRBV19	-	ASSLADSFYEKLF
TRBJ1-2	-	TRBV2	TRBD1	ASSESRQGHGYT
TRBJ2-3	-	TRBV7-2	-	ASSLAGGPRDTQY
TRBJ1-1	-	TRBV30	-	AWTDTTEAF
TRBJ2-2	-	TRBV9	TRBD2	ASASGTNTGELF
TRBJ1-5	once	TRBV18	-	ASSRVGRSSGNQPQH
TRBJ2-7	-	TRBV7-2	-	ASSFKGLGGYEQY
TRBJ2-2	-	TRBV7-9	-	ASSPGLFSTGELF
TRBJ2-5	-	TRBV30	-	AWSVAAGGKETQY
TRBJ1-3	-	TRBV5-6	TRBD1	ASSFEQGLGNTIY
TRBJ2-1	-	TRBV11-2	TRBD2	ASSSIAGSYNEQF
TRBJ2-2	-	TRBV5-1	-	ASSLYSGELF
TRBJ2-5	-	TRBV7-6	TRBD1	ASSGWTGRYQETQY